This TCR beta chain was retrieved from a study of blood T cell repertoires in COVID-19. Study summary: Sites in the United States, Italy and Spain provided acute and convalescent COVID-19 samples.

Assay: immunoSEQ multiplex PCR; the TCRdb copy retains only in-frame clones and omits some. The table has tens of thousands of clones, around 93% seen once. The clonotype comes from a human donor with active COVID-19. The donor label of this sample is uncertain. The sample taken for sequencing was peripheral blood.

Written as DNA, the CDR3 is TGTGCCAGCAGCCAAAGCGCCCTAGCGATGGACGAGCAGTACTTC. It is translated as CASSQSALAMDEQYF. The V and J genes are TRBV3-1 (or the pseudogene TRBV3-2) and TRBJ2-7; tentative D call: TRBD2 (6 bases). The CDR3 length is 15 residues. Trimming cost V 2 bases and J 5 bases, with 16 bases left between them. In germline, CDR1 is LGHDT, CDR2 YNNKEL (reference sequence).